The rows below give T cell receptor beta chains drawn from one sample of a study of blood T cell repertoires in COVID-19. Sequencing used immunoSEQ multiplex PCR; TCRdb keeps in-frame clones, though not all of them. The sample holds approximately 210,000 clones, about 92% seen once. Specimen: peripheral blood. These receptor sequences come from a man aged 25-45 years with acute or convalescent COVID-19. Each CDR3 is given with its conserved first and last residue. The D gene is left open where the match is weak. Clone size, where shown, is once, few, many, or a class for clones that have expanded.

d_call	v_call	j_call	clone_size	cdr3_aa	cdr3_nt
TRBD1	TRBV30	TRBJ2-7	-	CAWRRTGNFYEQYF	TGTGCCTGGAGGAGGACAGGCAATTTCTACGAGCAGTACTTC
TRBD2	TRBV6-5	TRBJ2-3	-	CAIALAGGADTQYF	TGTGCCATCGCCTTGGCGGGGGGGGCAGATACGCAGTATTTT
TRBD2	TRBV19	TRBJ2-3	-	CASSAGLAGRSTDTQYF	TGTGCCAGTAGTGCCGGACTAGCGGGACGAAGCACAGATACGCAGTATTTT
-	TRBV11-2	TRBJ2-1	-	CASSSHYDGGPSSYNEQFF	TGTGCCAGCAGCTCTCATTACGACGGGGGACCTTCCTCCTACAATGAGCAGTTCTTC
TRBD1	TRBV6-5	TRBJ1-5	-	CASRRDRGPQPQHF	TGTGCCAGCAGGCGGGACAGGGGCCCCCAGCCCCAGCATTTT
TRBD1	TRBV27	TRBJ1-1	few	CASSQGANTEAFF	TGTGCCAGCAGTCAGGGGGCGAACACTGAAGCTTTCTTT
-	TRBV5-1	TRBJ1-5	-	CASSLVPSGFNQPQHF	TGCGCCAGCAGCTTGGTACCATCGGGGTTCAATCAGCCCCAGCATTTT
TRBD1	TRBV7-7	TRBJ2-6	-	CAIMDIRGTGGAGANVLTF	TGTGCTATCATGGATATAAGGGGGACAGGGGGTGCTGGGGCCAACGTCCTGACTTTC
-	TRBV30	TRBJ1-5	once	CAWSSGGNQPQHF	TGTGCCTGGAGTTCGGGTGGCAATCAGCCCCAGCATTTT
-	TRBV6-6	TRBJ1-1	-	CASSYFERTEAFF	TGTGCCAGCAGTTACTTCGAACGGACTGAAGCTTTCTTT
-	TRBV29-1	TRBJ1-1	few	CSAEGQLGVVNTEAFF	TGCAGCGCAGAAGGACAGCTGGGTGTGGTGAACACTGAAGCTTTCTTT
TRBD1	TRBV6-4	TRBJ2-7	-	CASIGTGCEQYF	TGTGCCAGCATCGGGACAGGGTGCGAGCAGTACTTC
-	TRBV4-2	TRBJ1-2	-	CASSEQGYGYTF	TGTGCCAGCAGCGAACAGGGCTATGGCTACACCTTC
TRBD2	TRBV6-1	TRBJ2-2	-	CASSEVAGGSANTGELFF	TGTGCCAGCAGTGAAGTAGCGGGAGGGTCCGCGAACACCGGGGAGCTGTTTTTT
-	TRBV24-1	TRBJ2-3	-	CATSDRGSTDTQYF	TGTGCCACCAGTGATCGGGGGAGCACAGATACGCAGTATTTT
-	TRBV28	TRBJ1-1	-	CASSRRVEAFF	TGTGCCAGCAGTCGACGGGTAGAAGCTTTCTTT
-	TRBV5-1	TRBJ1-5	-	CASSSQGGDQPQHF	TGCGCCAGCAGCTCCCAAGGAGGGGATCAGCCCCAGCATTTT
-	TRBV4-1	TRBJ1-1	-	CASSQEKLNTEAFF	TGCGCCAGCAGCCAAGAAAAGCTAAACACTGAAGCTTTCTTT
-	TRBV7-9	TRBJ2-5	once	CASSYQPLGAAGKTQYF	TGTGCCAGCAGCTATCAACCTCTTGGGGCCGCGGGGAAGACCCAGTACTTC
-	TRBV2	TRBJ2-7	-	CASRSQTGKDEQYF	TGTGCCAGCAGGTCCCAAACGGGGAAAGACGAGCAGTACTTC
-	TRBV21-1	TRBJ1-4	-	CASSKIRGKTNEKLFF	TGTGCCAGCAGCAAAATTAGAGGGAAGACTAATGAAAAACTGTTTTTT
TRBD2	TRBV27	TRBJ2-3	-	CASRNTWLAGTRGGTDTQYF	TGTGCCAGCAGGAACACATGGCTAGCGGGGACTCGAGGGGGAACAGATACGCAGTATTTT
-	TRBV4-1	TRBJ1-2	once	CASSQGSGGDYGYTF	TGCGCCAGCAGCCAAGGGTCGGGGGGAGACTATGGCTACACCTTC
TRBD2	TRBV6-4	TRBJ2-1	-	CASSKIGGALHEQFF	TGTGCCAGCAGTAAGATCGGGGGGGCTTTGCATGAGCAGTTCTTC
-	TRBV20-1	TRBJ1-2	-	CSATRNYGYTF	TGCAGTGCTACCAGAAACTATGGCTACACCTTC
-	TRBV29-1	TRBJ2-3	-	CSVEEVATDTQYF	TGCAGCGTTGAAGAAGTGGCCACAGATACGCAGTATTTT
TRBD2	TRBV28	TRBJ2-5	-	CASSLWTSGKETQYF	TGTGCCAGCAGTTTATGGACTAGCGGAAAAGAGACCCAGTACTTC